The rows below give T cell receptor beta chains drawn from one sample of a study of neurological immune-mediated disorders. TCRdb independently ran MiXCR on the 5' RACE reads; one entry per CDR3 protein. The repertoire consists of 47,000 or so distinct CDR3 sequences, with about 9% occurring once and the leading ten covering under 2%. Sequencing was carried out using PBMCs. These receptors were obtained from a woman aged 40 to 50 in good health. CDR3s include the opening cysteine and the closing phenylalanine or tryptophan.

TRBV20-1,CSATPDPGIITEAFF
TRBV5-5,CASSAVPSSYNEQFF
TRBV6-5,CASSYSTGSSNEKLFF
TRBV7-3,CASSVNGGTTYEQYF
TRBV10-3,CAISLGTAQETQYF
TRBV20-1,CSVMDRYEQYF
TRBV29-1,CSSHGWGTNTEAFF
TRBV7-2,CASALRQGGGEKLFF
TRBV29-1,CSAGGGGGNTEAFF
TRBV6-5,CASRAPGANNSPLHF
TRBV20-1,CSVPPQGYNEQFF
TRBV18,CASSPPLAGGPESGELFF
TRBV5-1,CASSGRTGGAFGGIF
TRBV10-3,CAIGWTSGSNHNEQFF
TRBV5-1,CASSLSVGQGIGYTF
TRBV6-2/TRBV6-3,CASSYDRDSYEQYF
TRBV7-2,CASSRYPVSEQYF
TRBV10-2,CASSAPPEGTEAFF
TRBV5-1,CASSFYPGQGYGYTF
TRBV6-2/TRBV6-3,CASSYAAYEQYF
TRBV7-2,CASSGGDYLYEQYF
TRBV9,CASSVENLGTGRGGELFF
TRBV12-3/TRBV12-4,CASSLSMGSGQPQHF
TRBV7-3,CASSRRLGGGTDTQYF
TRBV5-1,CASSLVPQVATEAFF